What follows describes a single T cell receptor (beta chain). The antigen is undetermined. This sample was included in a study of human T cells and chemical hapten exposure. Study results and caveats: Alopecia was present in the donors, so their immune response may differ from healthy people's.

In the original workflow: The median was about 89,000 TCRs per sample, ranging 23,224 to 690,600. TCRdb re-derived calls from the RACE reads in MiXCR, one entry per CDR3 protein. V and J calls and clone size were set by TCRdb, not the authors. The repertoire holds 110,000 to 150,000 distinct CDR3 sequences, with 12% as singletons. The time point is: patch test 2, 6 weeks after DPC sensitization. Treatment indicated: therapeutic diphenylcyclopropenone sensitization with weekly scalp DPC. This clonotype was obtained from a woman aged 50 to 60 with alopecia areata. Some clones in this sample may be carry-over from other donors' samples. This material consisted of whole blood, taken in connection with sensitization to the hapten diphenylcyclopropenone (DPC).

CDR3 protein: CASSPGVSAEQYF. CDR3 nucleotides: TGCGCCAGCAGCCCGGGGGTCAGTGCCGAGCAGTACTTC. This chain connects TRBV5-1 to TRBJ2-7; tentative D call: TRBD2 (6 bases). Trimming stripped 4 bases from V and 6 bases from J, with 14 bases between. CDR3 length: 13 amino acids. CDR1 and CDR2 (germline): SGHRS, YFSETQ.